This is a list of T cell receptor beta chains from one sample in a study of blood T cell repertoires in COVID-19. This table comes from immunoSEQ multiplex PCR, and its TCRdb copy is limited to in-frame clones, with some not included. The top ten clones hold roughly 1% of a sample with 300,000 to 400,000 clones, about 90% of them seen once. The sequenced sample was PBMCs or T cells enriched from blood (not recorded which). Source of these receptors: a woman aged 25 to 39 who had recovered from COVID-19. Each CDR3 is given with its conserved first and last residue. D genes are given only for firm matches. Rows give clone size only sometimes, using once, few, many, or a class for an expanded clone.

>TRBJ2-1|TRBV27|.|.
TGTGCCAGCAGTTTCGGAAGGGGGGGAGAGCAGTTCTTC
CASSFGRGGEQFF
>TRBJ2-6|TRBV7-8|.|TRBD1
TGTGCCAGCAGCTTCCTCGGGACAGGGGACTCTGGGGCCAACGTCCTGACTTTC
CASSFLGTGDSGANVLTF
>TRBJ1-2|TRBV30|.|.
TGTGCCTGGAGTGTACGGCAGGGATATGGCTACACCTTC
CAWSVRQGYGYTF
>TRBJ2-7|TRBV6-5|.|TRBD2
TGTGCCAGCAGCCTGGACGGACTAGTCTCTTCCGAGCAGTACTTC
CASSLDGLVSSEQYF
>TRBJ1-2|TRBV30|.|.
TGTGCCGGGAACCAGGGCTGGGGCTATGGCTACACCTTC
CAGNQGWGYGYTF
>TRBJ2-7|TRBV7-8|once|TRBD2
TGTGCCAGCAGCTTTGGCGAACTAGGGACTAAGAACGAGCAGTACTTC
CASSFGELGTKNEQYF
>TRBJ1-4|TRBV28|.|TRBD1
TGTGCCAGCAGTCCCTCCGGGACAGGGAATGAAAAACTGTTTTTT
CASSPSGTGNEKLFF
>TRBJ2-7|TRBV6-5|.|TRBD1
TGTGCCAGCAGGCCACAGGGGGCGGGATACGAGCAGTACTTC
CASRPQGAGYEQYF
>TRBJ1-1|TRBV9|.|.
TGTGCCAGCTTCAGGGCTGAAGCTTTCTTT
CASFRAEAFF
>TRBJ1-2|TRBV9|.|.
TGTGCCAGCAGCGTCTATGCTACAGGGTATGGCTACACCTTC
CASSVYATGYGYTF
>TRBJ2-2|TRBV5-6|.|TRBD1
TGTGCCAGCAGCTTGACAGGGGTAAGCGGCGGGGAGCTGTTTTTT
CASSLTGVSGGELFF
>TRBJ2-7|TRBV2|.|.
TGTGCCAGCCAGCGATATGTCGATAATCGAATCGAGCAGTACTTC
CASQRYVDNRIEQYF
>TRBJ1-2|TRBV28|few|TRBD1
TGTGCCAGCAGTTTAGGAGGGACAGGAAAGAACTATGGCTACACCTTC
CASSLGGTGKNYGYTF
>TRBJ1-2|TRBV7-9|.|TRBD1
TGTGCCAGCAGCCAACGGGACAGGGGGCTTCGGAGCTATGGCTACACCTTC
CASSQRDRGLRSYGYTF
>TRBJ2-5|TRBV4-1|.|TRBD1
TGCGCCAGCAGCCAGCCGGGACAGGGGGTCCAAGAGACCCAGTACTTC
CASSQPGQGVQETQYF
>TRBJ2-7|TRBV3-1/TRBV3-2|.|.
TGTGCCAGCAGCCAAGGGACTGCCCGATCCTACGAGCAGTACTTC
CASSQGTARSYEQYF
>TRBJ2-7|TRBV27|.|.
TGTGCCAGCTCACAGGGAGGGCAGGGTCCCTACGAGCAGTACTTC
CASSQGGQGPYEQYF
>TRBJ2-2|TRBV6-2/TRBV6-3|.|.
TGTGCCAGCAGCCAACACCCTTCCGGGGAGCTGTTTTTT
CASSQHPSGELFF
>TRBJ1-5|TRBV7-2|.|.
TGTGCCAGCAGCTCCCCTGTTAGCAATCAGCCCCAGCATTTT
CASSSPVSNQPQHF
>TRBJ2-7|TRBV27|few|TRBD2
TGTGCCAGCAGGGCAGGACTAGCGGGGGGCACCTACGAGCAGTACTTC
CASRAGLAGGTYEQYF
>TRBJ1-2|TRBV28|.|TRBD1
TGTGCCAGCAGCGGGGGACAGGGGGCAGCTGGCTACACCTTC
CASSGGQGAAGYTF
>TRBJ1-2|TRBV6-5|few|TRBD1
TGTGCCACCCTCCAGGGGGCTCAAGGCTACACCTTC
CATLQGAQGYTF
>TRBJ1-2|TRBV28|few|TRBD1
TGTGCCAGCAGCCCAATCGGGACAGCAACTAACTATGGCTACACCTTC
CASSPIGTATNYGYTF
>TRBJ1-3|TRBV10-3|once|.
TGTGCCATCAGTAAAACATCCAGGGAGGTAACTGGAAACACCATATATTTT
CAISKTSREVTGNTIYF
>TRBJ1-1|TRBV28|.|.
TGTGCCAGCAGGACAGGACTCATGAACACTGAAGCTTTCTTT
CASRTGLMNTEAFF
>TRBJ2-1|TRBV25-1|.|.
TGTGCCAGCATTGGCCCCCGGCGGAGTAATGAGCAGTTCTTC
CASIGPRRSNEQFF
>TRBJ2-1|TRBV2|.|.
TGTGCCAGCAGTGGGACTAAAACGTTCTTC
CASSGTKTFF
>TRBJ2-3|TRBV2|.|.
TGTGCCAGCAGTGCGGCAGGGATCGAGAACACAGATACGCAGTATTTT
CASSAAGIENTDTQYF
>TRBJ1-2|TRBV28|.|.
TGTGCCAGCAGGGCGACCGCGGGCTCTGGCTACACCTTC
CASRATAGSGYTF
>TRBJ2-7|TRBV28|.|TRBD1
TGTGCCAGCAGTCCCTCCGGGACAGGGGTGTACGAGCAGTACTTC
CASSPSGTGVYEQYF
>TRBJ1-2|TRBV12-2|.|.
TGTGCAAGTCGCTCGAGACAGGGGAGAGGCTATGGCTACACCTTC
CASRSRQGRGYGYTF
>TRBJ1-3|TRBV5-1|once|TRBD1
TGCGCCAGCAGCTTGGATGGGACAGGGGGCAACACCATATATTTT
CASSLDGTGGNTIYF
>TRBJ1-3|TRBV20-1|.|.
TGCAGTGCTAGTAGTCCGGGCTCTGGAAACACCATATATTTT
CSASSPGSGNTIYF
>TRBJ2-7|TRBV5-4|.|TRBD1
TGTGCCAGCAGCTTAACCGGGACAGGGGGCCACGAGCAGTACTTC
CASSLTGTGGHEQYF
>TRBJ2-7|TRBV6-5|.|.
TGTGCCAGCAGCGCCTCAGGGGTTGAGCAGTACTTC
CASSASGVEQYF
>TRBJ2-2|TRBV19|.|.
TGTGCCAGTACCACCGGGGACATGGACACCGGGGAGCTGTTTTTT
CASTTGDMDTGELFF
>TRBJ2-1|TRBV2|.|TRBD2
TGTGCCAGCGGTGGAGGGACTAGCCTCAACAATGAGCAGTTCTTC
CASGGGTSLNNEQFF
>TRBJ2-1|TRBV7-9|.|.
TGTGCCAGCAGCCGGACAGGGACTAAAACGTACAATGAGCAGTTCTTC
CASSRTGTKTYNEQFF
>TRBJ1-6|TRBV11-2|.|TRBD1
TGTGCCAGCAGCTCCCATCTCCGGGACAGGGTCCGTAATTCACCCCTCCACTTT
CASSSHLRDRVRNSPLHF
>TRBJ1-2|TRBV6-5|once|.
TGTGCCAGCAGTTACTCTGCCGGGTATGGCTACACCTTC
CASSYSAGYGYTF
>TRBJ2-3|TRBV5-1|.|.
TGCGCCAGCAGCCCCGGCACAGATACGCAGTATTTT
CASSPGTDTQYF
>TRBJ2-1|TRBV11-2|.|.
TGTGCCAGCAGCTTACGGGCTAGGGGGGGCGCGGCTGACAATGAGCAGTTCTTC
CASSLRARGGAADNEQFF
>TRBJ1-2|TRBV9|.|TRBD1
TGTGCCAGCAGCGGAGTGGGGACAGGGACGGTTGGCTACACCTTC
CASSGVGTGTVGYTF
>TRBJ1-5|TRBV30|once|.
TGTGCCTGGAGTAGTACAGGGAGGGGCCAGCCCCAGCATTTT
CAWSSTGRGQPQHF
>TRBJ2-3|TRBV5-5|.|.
TGTGCCAGCAGCTTGGACAGGTTGGGATGGGAAGATACGCAGTATTTT
CASSLDRLGWEDTQYF
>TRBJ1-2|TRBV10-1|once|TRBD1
TGCGCCAGCAGTGGGGGCAGGGGGCTTTGGGGCTACACCTTC
CASSGGRGLWGYTF
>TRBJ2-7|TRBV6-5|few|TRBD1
TGTGCCAGCGGGACAGGGGGCGCCCCCTACGAGCAGTACTTC
CASGTGGAPYEQYF
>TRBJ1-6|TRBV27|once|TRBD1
TGTGCCAGCAGTTTAGACAGGGGCACTTCACCCCTCCACTTT
CASSLDRGTSPLHF
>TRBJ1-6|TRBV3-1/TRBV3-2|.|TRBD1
TGTGCCAGCAGCCCTGGGACAGGGGTGTCACCCCTCCACTTT
CASSPGTGVSPLHF
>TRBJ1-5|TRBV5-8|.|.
TGTGCCAGCAGCAGCATGACCGACACCTCTGGCAATCAGCCCCAGCATTTT
CASSSMTDTSGNQPQHF
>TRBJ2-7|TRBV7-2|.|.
TGTGCCAGCAGCTTAGTAGTCGGGGACGAGCAGTACTTC
CASSLVVGDEQYF
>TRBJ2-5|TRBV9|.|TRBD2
TGTGCCAGCAGCGTAGACCGGGGGGAACAAGAGACCCAGTACTTC
CASSVDRGEQETQYF
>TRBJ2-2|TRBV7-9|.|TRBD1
TGTGCCAGCAGCGGGGACAGGGTAGGGGAGCTGTTTTTT
CASSGDRVGELFF
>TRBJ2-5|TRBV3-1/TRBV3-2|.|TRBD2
TGTGCCAGCAGCCAACAACTAGCGGGGGGGCCGGAGACCCAGTACTTC
CASSQQLAGGPETQYF
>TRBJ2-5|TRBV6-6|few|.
TGTGCCAGCAAGTCAGAACAAGAGACCCAGTACTTC
CASKSEQETQYF
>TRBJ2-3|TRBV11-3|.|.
TGTGCCAGCAGCTTAGCGGGATACAGCACAGATACGCAGTATTTT
CASSLAGYSTDTQYF